The T cell receptor (beta chain) described here comes from a study of blood T cells in healthy people across ages. CDR1 and CDR2 (germline): SGHVS, FNYEAQ. The CDR3 contains 15 residues. V was pared by 2 bases and J by 4 bases, with 13 bases between. Using a J-beta primer mix together with a sample-barcoded 5' primer, a second PCR was run for roughly 6 to 12 cycles. TCRdb re-called the 5' RACE reads with MiXCR, one entry per CDR3 protein. The sample lists roughly 1.7 million distinct CDR3 sequences; 30% to 35% were seen once. This clonotype was observed many times. The genes are TRBV7-6 and TRBJ2-3; D might be TRBD1 (5 bases). Sequenced sample: blood. The receptor's source is a woman aged 25 to 39 in good health. The CDR3 is CASSLLEEGADTQYF. DNA of the CDR3: TGTGCCAGCAGCTTACTAGAGGAAGGGGCAGATACGCAGTATTTT.